The source of this T cell receptor beta chain is a study of shared clonotypes between healthy human individuals. The naive CD8 population came from CD45RO-negative cells selected for CCR7, without terminally differentiated effector memory CD45RA+ cells. The J segment lost 0 bases and the V segment lost 1 base, leaving 15 bases of the junction unmatched. Germline assignment: CDR1 MGHRA and CDR2 YSYEKL. The CDR3 consists of 19 residues. This clone was detected only once. Its target is unknown. Study observations and caveats: Sampling involved blood alone; tissue repertoires likely differ.

The deep-level immunoSEQ assay was used. Study processing details: From ImmunoSEQ came sequences covering only the junction and carrying no quality scores, so filtering differed. Sequencing was performed with immunoSEQ multiplex PCR; in TCRdb, only in-frame clones are kept and a portion is missing. The V and J calls and clone size are taken from that table; D and trimming were inferred from the DNA. The sample lists 550,000 to 750,000 clones, about 92% occurring once. J is TRBJ2-7 and V is TRBV4-1, with TRBD2 matching 7 bases. This receptor was obtained from a young man in good health. The sequencing sample was made of naive CD8+ T cells sorted from blood. The CDR3 DNA sequence: TGCGCCAGCAGCCAAGCAAAGAGCCGACTAGCTGTCAGCTCCTACGAGCAGTACTTC. Translating gives CASSQAKSRLAVSSYEQYF.